This T cell receptor beta chain was retrieved from a study of technical replicates of blood from several donors. The assay was immunoSEQ multiplex PCR, and TCRdb's table has in-frame clones only and misses some. The sample lists about 61,000 clones, 95% to 98% occurring once. The V gene's germline CDR1 is SGHTA and CDR2 FQGNSA. The V and J ends lost 6 bases and 2 bases respectively, with 14 bases between them. The CDR3 has 14 residues. This clone appeared a single time. Sample: T cells isolated from PBMCs. The receptor's source is a human donor in good health. This chain uses TRBV7-2 with TRBJ2-7, with D uncertain. The CDR3 DNA sequence: TGTGCCAGCAGTCCCCCTGAGAGCCCCTACGAGCAGTACTTC. Its protein is CASSPPESPYEQYF.